These 20 T cell receptor beta chains originate from one sample sequenced in a study of tumor-infiltrating lymphocytes in oesophageal squamous cell carcinoma (dated by TCRdb to 2016 to 2018). Libraries were built with PCR. The sample was run on an Illumina HiSeq 2000. TCRdb applied fastp at Q25 and MiXCR to the public reads, then kept only in-frame beta chains. Duplicate CDR3 protein sequences are folded into a single record with the most common DNA and genes. A total of around 12,000 distinct CDR3 sequences appear in this sample, around 52% of them only once. Together, the top ten hold 35% to 50% of the sample. Sequencing used esophageal tumor tissue. Receptor source: a female donor with esophageal squamous cell carcinoma.

This chain joins TRBV4-1 and TRBJ2-4, with TRBD1 matching over 7 bases. The J call may be mistaken, given a closer DNA end match to TRBJ2-7. The CDR3 is 15 amino acids. Germline V gene lookup returns CDR1 MGHRA and CDR2 YSYEKL. CDR3 in amino acids: CASSQEQGYTYEQYF. CDR3 DNA: TGCGCCAGCAGCCAAGAACAGGGGTATACCTACGAGCAGTACTTC.

This clonotype has at least ten counts. The rearrangement joins TRBV11-2 to TRBJ1-1; TRBD1 might be the D (5 bases). Germline V gene data show CDR1 as SGHAT and CDR2 as FQNNGV. Trimming pared 5 bases from V and 4 bases from J, leaving 11 bases between. This CDR3 contains 13 residues. CDR3 sequence (DNA): TGTGCCAGCAGCCGTACCGGGGGCACTGAAGCTTTCTTT. Amino acid sequence: CASSRTGGTEAFF.

This clonotype was seen more than once but under ten times. CDR3 DNA: TGTGCCAGCAGGTCCCTTAGCGGGGGCGGTGAGCAGTACTTC. It translates to CASRSLSGGGEQYF. The chain combines TRBV6-1 with TRBJ2-5; 9 nucleotides agree with TRBD2. Germline CDR1 and CDR2: MNHNS and SASEGT. The CDR3 loop spans 14 amino acids. Trimming took 6 bases from V and 11 from J; bases not matched to a gene: 13.

CDR3 sequence: CASSQGGRETQYF. CDR3 DNA: TGTGCCAGCAGCCAAGGGGGGAGAGAGACCCAGTACTTC. This chain connects TRBV7-3 to TRBJ2-5, with D perhaps matching TRBD1 or TRBD2 (6 bases each). Trimming took 5 bases from V and 4 from J, leaving 11 bases between them. Germline CDR1 reads SGHTA; CDR2 reads FQGTGA. The CDR3 is 13 residues long. Filled out from reference TRBV7-3 and TRBJ2-5, the complete variable domain reads GAGVSQTPSNKVTEKGKYVELRCDPISGHTALYWYRQSLGQGPEFLIYFQGTGAADDSGLPNDRFFAVRPEGSVSTLKIQRTERGDSAVYLCASSQGGRETQYFGPGTRLLVL.

A note on this clonotype: One junction end does not reproduce the germline sequence, and a read error may be involved. The V and J genes are TRBV7-2 and TRBJ2-4; 9 positions match TRBD1. Germline CDR1 and CDR2: SGHTA and FQGNSA. CDR3 size: 17 residues. The CDR3 is CASSLEPGTGFSYEQYF. In DNA form, the CDR3 reads TGTGCCAGCAGCTTAGAACCGGGGACAGGGTTCTCCTACGAGCAGTACTTT.

The chain couples TRBV14 to TRBJ1-3; 7 bases are a match to TRBD1. This CDR3 comprises 14 residues. Germline V gene lookup returns CDR1 SGHDN and CDR2 FVKESK. V lost 4 bases and J lost 4; bases outside the gene matches: 4. The CDR3: CASSPGTAGNTIYF. The DNA of the CDR3 is TGTGCCAGCAGCCCCGGGACAGCCGGAAACACCATATATTTT.

This clonotype was picked up many times. Since a much larger clone is just one base distant, this may be a read error. The chain recombines TRBV5-1 with TRBJ2-1; a weak D match, TRBD2 (6 bases). The end of the DNA fits TRBJ2-7 better, so the J call may be wrong. The CDR3 has 15 residues. Germline V gives CDR1 SGHRS, CDR2 YFSETQ. The CDR3 here is CASSPGLQTYNEQYF. The CDR3 DNA is TGCGCCAGCAGCCCGGGACTCCAAACCTACAATGAGCAGTACTTC.

A few counts support this clonotype. As the CDR3 is not closed by the conserved phenylalanine or tryptophan, this likely results from a read error. The limits of the CDR3 on the DNA are not certain, so only TCRdb's listed CDR3 is given. The chain combines TRBV7-3 with TRBJ1-1. With termini counted, the CDR3 has 17 amino acids. Germline lookup yields CDR1 SGHTA and CDR2 FQGTGA. The chain's CDR3 is CASSLTNGKTMATPSVR.

This clonotype is judged large. The genes are TRBV7-8 and TRBJ2-5; no firm D call. V shed 3 bases and J shed 4 bases, with 3 bases lying between them. This CDR3 has 11 amino acids. CDR1 is SGHVS, CDR2 FQNEAQ, per germline. The CDR3 protein is CASSFTETQYF. The CDR3 DNA reads as TGTGCCAGCAGCTTTACAGAGACCCAGTACTTC.

This clonotype was seen a handful of times. The chain combines TRBV7-3 with TRBJ2-5; no reliable D call. This CDR3 comprises 14 residues. With 5 bases removed from V and 1 base from J, the gap between germline ends came to 11 bases. The germline CDR1 and CDR2 sequences are SGHTA and FQGTGA. The CDR3 here is CASSPTGLQETQYF. CDR3 sequence (DNA): TGTGCCAGCAGCCCCACCGGCCTCCAAGAGACCCAGTACTTC. The variable domain in full, completed from reference TRBV7-3 and TRBJ2-5, reads GAGVSQTPSNKVTEKGKYVELRCDPISGHTALYWYRQSLGQGPEFLIYFQGTGAADDSGLPNDRFFAVRPEGSVSTLKIQRTERGDSAVYLCASSPTGLQETQYFGPGTRLLVL.

Of note for this clonotype: One end of the junction fails to match germline, which may point to a read error. V usage is TRBV7-2 and J usage is TRBJ2-1; D call uncertain. Looked up from germline, CDR1 is SGHTA and CDR2 is FQGNSA. The CDR3 is 14 residues long. The CDR3 region has the DNA TGTGCCAGCAGCTTAGGCGCCAGTTCCGGCGAGGAGTACTTC. Translated: CASSLGASSGEEYF.

To note about this clonotype: A much larger clonotype is one base distant, so this may be a read error. This chain links TRBV2 with TRBJ2-2; TRBD2 aligns across 11 bases. Germline CDR1 and CDR2: SNHLY and FYNNEI. The CDR3 contains 15 residues. The junction had 8 bases not matched to a gene; V was cut back by 7 bases and J by 7 bases. The CDR3 DNA reads as TGTGCCAGCAACCAAAGAGGACTAGCGGGCGGGGAGCTGTTTTTT. Translation gives CASNQRGLAGGELFF.

In its sample, this clonotype was seen many times. Here the CDR3 reads CATKTGATNTEAFF. CDR3 in DNA: TGTGCCACCAAGACAGGGGCCACGAACACTGAAGCTTTCTTT. The chain combines TRBV28 with TRBJ1-1, with 8 bases matching TRBD1. CDR3 length equals 14 residues. The V gene end was trimmed by 10 bases and the J gene end by 1 base; junction bases not matched to a gene: 8. The germline gives CDR1 MDHEN, CDR2 SYDVKM.

J is TRBJ2-3 and V is TRBV7-8, with 8 bases matching TRBD1. The DNA end is more similar to TRBJ2-7, so the J call may be wrong. This CDR3 has 15 residues. Germline CDR1 is SGHVS and CDR2 is FQNEAQ. CDR3 residues: CASSLAVGTGGEQYF. CDR3 sequence (DNA): TGTGCCAGCAGCTTAGCGGTAGGGACAGGCGGGGAGCAGTACTTC.

This clonotype is medium-sized by share. V is TRBV7-3 and J is TRBJ2-7; 9 nucleotides match TRBD2. This CDR3 is built from 14 residues. The V and J ends lost 1 base and 7 bases, in that order; junction bases with no gene match: 5. Germline V gene data show CDR1 as SGHTA and CDR2 as FQGTGA. DNA for the CDR3: TGTGCCAGCAGCTTAAGCGGGGGGGGGGCTGAGCAGTACTTC. Its translation: CASSLSGGGAEQYF.

This chain connects TRBV7-6 to TRBJ2-7, with TRBD2 matching 15 bases. This CDR3 has 16 residues. The J segment lost 7 bases and the V segment lost 5 bases, leaving 9 bases of the junction unmatched. Germline V gene sequence: CDR1 SGHVS, CDR2 FNYEAQ. CDR3 bases: TGTGCCAGCAGCCGACGGACTAGCGGGGGGGCTGTTGAGCAGTACTTC. Translated, it gives CASSRRTSGGAVEQYF.

Concerning this clonotype: Compared with germline, one end of the junction differs, possibly owing to a read error. The chain joins TRBV6-1 to TRBJ2-7; D remains ambiguous. Looked up from germline, CDR1 is MNHNS and CDR2 is SASEGT. The CDR3 totals 13 residues. The CDR3 DNA reads TGTGCCAGCAAGTCGGCATCTACTTCACCCCTCCACTTC. As protein: CASKSASTSPLHF.

This clonotype was counted between two and nine times. This sequence joins TRBV2 and TRBJ2-7; no reliable D call. The assigned J gene may be wrong: the sequence end matches TRBJ1-2 better. The CDR3 is 10 residues long. CDR1 is SNHLY and CDR2 is FYNNEI in the germline V gene. The CDR3 nucleotides are TGTGCCAGCAGTGACTATGGCTACACCTTC. It specifies CASSDYGYTF.

In regard to this clonotype: A much bigger clone sits one base away, suggesting this may be a read error. The chain recombines TRBV28 with TRBJ2-1; TRBD2 aligns across 11 bases. The CDR3 contains 17 residues. Germline values: CDR1 MDHEN, CDR2 SYDVKM. Unmatched junction bases numbered 14, after V lost 3 bases and J lost 10 bases. For the CDR3, the DNA is TGTGCCAGCAGTTTGGGACTAGCGGTATGGGCTTACTACGAGCAGTTCTTC. Protein sequence: CASSLGLAVWAYYEQFF.

The chain links TRBV5-6 to TRBJ1-2, with 9 bases aligning to TRBD1. The ends lost 5 bases at V and 3 bases at J; junction bases unmatched: 8. The germline V gene has CDR1 SGHDT and CDR2 YYEEEE. This CDR3 comprises 15 residues. The CDR3 sequence is CASRLGQGRDYGYTF. CDR3 sequence (DNA): TGTGCCAGCAGGTTAGGACAGGGGAGAGACTATGGCTACACCTTC.